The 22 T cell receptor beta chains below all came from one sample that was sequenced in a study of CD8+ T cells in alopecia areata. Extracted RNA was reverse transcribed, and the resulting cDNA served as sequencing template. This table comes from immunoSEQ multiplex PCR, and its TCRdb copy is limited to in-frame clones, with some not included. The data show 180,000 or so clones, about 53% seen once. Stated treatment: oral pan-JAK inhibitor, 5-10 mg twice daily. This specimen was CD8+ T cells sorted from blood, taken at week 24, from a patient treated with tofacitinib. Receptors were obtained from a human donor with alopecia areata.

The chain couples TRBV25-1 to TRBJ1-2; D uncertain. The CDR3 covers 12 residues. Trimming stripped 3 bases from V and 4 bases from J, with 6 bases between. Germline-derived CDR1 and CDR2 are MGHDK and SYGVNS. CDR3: CASSDTVYGYTF. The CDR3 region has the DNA TGTGCCAGCAGTGATACAGTCTATGGCTACACCTTC.

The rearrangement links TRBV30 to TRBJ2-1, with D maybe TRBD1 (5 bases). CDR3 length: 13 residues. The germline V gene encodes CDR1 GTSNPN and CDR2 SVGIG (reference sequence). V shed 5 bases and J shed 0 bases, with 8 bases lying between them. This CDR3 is CAWATDSYNEQFF. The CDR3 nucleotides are TGTGCCTGGGCGACAGACTCCTACAATGAGCAGTTCTTC. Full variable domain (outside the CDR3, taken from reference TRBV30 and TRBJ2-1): SQTIHQWPATLVQPVGSPLSLECTVEGTSNPNLYWYRQAAGRGLQLLFYSVGIGQISSEVPQNLSASRPQDRQFILSSKKLLLSDSGFYLCAWATDSYNEQFFGPGTRLTVL.

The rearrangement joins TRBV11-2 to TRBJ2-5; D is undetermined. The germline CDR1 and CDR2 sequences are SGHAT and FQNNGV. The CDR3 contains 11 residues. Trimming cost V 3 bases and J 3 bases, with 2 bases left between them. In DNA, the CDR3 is TGTGCCAGCAGCTTGGAAGAGACCCAGTACTTC. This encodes CASSLEETQYF.

CDR3 in DNA: TGTGCCAGCAGCCCGACAGGCACTAACTATGGCTACACCTTC. Protein: CASSPTGTNYGYTF. This sequence joins TRBV7-8 and TRBJ1-2; D possibly corresponds to TRBD1 (6 bases). CDR1 is SGHVS and CDR2 is FQNEAQ in the germline V gene. CDR3 length equals 14 residues. The V gene lost 5 bases and the J gene lost 0 bases, with 10 bases spanning the gap.

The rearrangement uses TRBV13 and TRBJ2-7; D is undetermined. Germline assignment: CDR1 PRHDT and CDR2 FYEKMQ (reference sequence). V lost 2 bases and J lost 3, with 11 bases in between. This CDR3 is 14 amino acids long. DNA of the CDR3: TGTGCCAGCAGCTTACGGCGGAATAACTACGAGCAGTACTTC. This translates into CASSLRRNNYEQYF.

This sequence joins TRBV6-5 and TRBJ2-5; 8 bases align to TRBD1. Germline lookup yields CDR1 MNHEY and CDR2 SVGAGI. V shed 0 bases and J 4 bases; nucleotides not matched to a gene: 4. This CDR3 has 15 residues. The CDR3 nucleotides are TGTGCCAGCAGTTACTCGACGACAGGGGTAGAGACCCAGTACTTC. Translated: CASSYSTTGVETQYF.

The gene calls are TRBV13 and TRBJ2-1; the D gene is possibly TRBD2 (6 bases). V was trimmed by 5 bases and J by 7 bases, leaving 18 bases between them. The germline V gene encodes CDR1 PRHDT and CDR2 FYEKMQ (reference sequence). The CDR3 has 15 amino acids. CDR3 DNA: TGTGCCAGCAGCCGTATGGCGGGGAGCGGTAATGAGCAGTTCTTC. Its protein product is CASSRMAGSGNEQFF.

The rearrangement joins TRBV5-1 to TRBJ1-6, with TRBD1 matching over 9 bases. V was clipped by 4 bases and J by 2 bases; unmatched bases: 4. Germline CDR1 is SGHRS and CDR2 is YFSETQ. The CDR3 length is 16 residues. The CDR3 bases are TGCGCCAGCAGCCTGGGACAGGGCACCTATAATTCACCCCTCCACTTT. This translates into CASSLGQGTYNSPLHF.

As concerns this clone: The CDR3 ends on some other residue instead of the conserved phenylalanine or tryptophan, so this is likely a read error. The CDR3 sequence is CSVGNPLTTGTYEQYL. CDR3 DNA: TGCAGCGTTGGGAACCCACTCACTACTGGAACCTACGAGCAGTACCTC. The chain employs TRBV29-1 and TRBJ2-7; D is uncertain. Germline loops: CDR1 SQVTM, CDR2 ANQGSEA. This CDR3 has 16 amino acids. Deletions cut 4 bases from V and 2 bases from J, with 21 bases between.

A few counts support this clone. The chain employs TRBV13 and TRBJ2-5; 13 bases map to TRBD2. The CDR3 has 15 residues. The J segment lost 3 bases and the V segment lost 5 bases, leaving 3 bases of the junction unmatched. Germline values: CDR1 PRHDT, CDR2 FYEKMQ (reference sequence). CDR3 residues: CASSLGLAGEETQYF. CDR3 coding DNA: TGTGCCAGCAGCCTCGGACTAGCGGGGGAAGAGACCCAGTACTTC.

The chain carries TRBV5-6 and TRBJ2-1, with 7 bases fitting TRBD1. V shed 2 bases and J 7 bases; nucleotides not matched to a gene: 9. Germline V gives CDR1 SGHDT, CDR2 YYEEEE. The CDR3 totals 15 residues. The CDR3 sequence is CASSLASPRGNEQFF. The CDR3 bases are TGTGCCAGCAGCTTAGCATCCCCCAGGGGGAATGAGCAGTTCTTC.

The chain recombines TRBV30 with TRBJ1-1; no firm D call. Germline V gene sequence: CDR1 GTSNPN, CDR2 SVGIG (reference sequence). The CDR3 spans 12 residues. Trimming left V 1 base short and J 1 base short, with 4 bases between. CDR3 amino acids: CAWSATNTEAFF. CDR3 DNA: TGTGCCTGGAGTGCTACGAACACTGAAGCTTTCTTT.

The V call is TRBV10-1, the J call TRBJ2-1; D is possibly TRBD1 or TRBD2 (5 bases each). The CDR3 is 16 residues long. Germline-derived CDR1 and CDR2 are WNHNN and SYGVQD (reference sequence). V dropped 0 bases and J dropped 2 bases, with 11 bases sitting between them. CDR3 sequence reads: CASSESGTRAYNEQFF. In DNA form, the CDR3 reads TGCGCCAGCAGTGAGTCTGGGACCCGAGCCTACAATGAGCAGTTCTTC.

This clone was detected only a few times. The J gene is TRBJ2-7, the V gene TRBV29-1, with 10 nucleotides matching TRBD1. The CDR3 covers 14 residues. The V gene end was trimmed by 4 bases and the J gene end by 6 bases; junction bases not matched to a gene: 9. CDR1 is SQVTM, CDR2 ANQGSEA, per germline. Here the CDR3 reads CSVAPGTGVLEQYF. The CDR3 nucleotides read TGCAGCGTTGCCCCCGGGACAGGGGTTCTCGAGCAGTACTTC.

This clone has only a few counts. Here the CDR3 reads CASSPSRGGDNEQFF. CDR3 in DNA: TGCGCCAGCAGCCCTAGTCGGGGGGGAGACAATGAGCAGTTCTTC. The genes are TRBV5-1 and TRBJ2-1, with 8 bases that match TRBD2. Germline CDR1 and CDR2: SGHRS and YFSETQ. The CDR3 is 15 residues long. V lost 4 bases, J lost 5 bases, and 8 bases stayed unmatched.

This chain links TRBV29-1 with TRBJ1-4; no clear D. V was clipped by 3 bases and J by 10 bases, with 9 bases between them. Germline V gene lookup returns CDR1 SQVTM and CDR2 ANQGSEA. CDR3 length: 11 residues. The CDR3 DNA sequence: TGCAGCGTTGAGACTTCCGGAAAACTGTTTTTT. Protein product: CSVETSGKLFF.

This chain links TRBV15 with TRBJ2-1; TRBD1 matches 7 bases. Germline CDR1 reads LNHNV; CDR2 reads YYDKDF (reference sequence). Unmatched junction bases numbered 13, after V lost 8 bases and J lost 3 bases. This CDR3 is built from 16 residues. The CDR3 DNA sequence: TGTGCCACCCAAGACGAAGAGGGACAGATCTACAATGAGCAGTTCTTC. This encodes CATQDEEGQIYNEQFF.

The CDR3 reads CASSYSGSLELGAFF. DNA for the CDR3: TGTGCCAGCAGTTACTCGGGCAGCCTTGAACTGGGAGCTTTCTTT. This rearrangement joins TRBV6-5 to TRBJ1-1; D not certain. The germline V gene has CDR1 MNHEY and CDR2 SVGAGI. The germline V and J ends were trimmed by 0 bases and 10 bases, with 18 bases remaining between them. The CDR3 is 15 residues long.

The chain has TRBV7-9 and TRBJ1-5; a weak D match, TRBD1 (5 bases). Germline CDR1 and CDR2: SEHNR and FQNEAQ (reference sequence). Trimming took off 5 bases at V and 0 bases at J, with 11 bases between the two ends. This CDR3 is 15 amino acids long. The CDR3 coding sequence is TGTGCCAGCAGCGCCGGGACGGATAGCAATCAGCCCCAGCATTTT. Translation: CASSAGTDSNQPQHF.

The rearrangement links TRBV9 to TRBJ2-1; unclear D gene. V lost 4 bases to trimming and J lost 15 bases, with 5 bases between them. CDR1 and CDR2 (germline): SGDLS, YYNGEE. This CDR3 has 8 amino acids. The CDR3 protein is CASSRRFF. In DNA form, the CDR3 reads TGTGCCAGCAGCAGGCGGTTCTTC.

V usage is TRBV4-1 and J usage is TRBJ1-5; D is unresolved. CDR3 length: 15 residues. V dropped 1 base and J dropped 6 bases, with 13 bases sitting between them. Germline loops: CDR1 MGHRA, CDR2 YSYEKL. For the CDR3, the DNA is TGCGCCAGCAGCCAAGTGCCCTCCAGCCCTCAGCCCCAGCATTTT. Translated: CASSQVPSSPQPQHF.

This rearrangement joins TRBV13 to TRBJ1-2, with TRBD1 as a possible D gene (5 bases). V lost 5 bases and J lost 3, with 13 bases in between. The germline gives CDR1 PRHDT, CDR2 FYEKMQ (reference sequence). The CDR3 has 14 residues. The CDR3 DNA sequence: TGTGCCAGCAGCCATGGTACGGGGGACTATGGCTACACCTTC. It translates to CASSHGTGDYGYTF.